This entry lists 9 T cell receptor beta chains sequenced from one sample in a study of T cells in Graves' hyperthyroidism and ophthalmopathy. From RNA transcripts, TCR beta CDR3 regions were amplified. First-round RT-PCR targeting the TCR CDR3 was performed with the HTBI primer set. TCRdb re-analysed the multiplex PCR reads in MiXCR, keeping a single row per CDR3 protein. The sample lists under 400,000 distinct CDR3 sequences, 15% to 19% seen once, with about a quarter in the top ten. What was sequenced was blood. Every receptor here comes from a woman between 18 and 29 years old with Graves' hyperthyroidism that later progressed to Graves' ophthalmopathy.

This clonotype was recorded many times. J is TRBJ2-4 and V is TRBV27; D might be TRBD2 (5 bases). In germline, CDR1 is MNHEY, CDR2 SMNVEV (reference sequence). The germline V and J ends were trimmed by 6 bases and 7 bases, with 16 bases remaining between them. CDR3 size: 14 residues. The CDR3 bases are TGTGCCAGCAGCTCCGGACTCAGTGGGAACATTCAGTACTTC. This sequence encodes CASSSGLSGNIQYF.

This clonotype was seen a handful of times. The chain is built from TRBV6-1 and TRBJ2-1; 10 bases are shared with TRBD2. The CDR3 has 16 residues. Germline V gene data show CDR1 as MNHNS and CDR2 as SASEGT. After removal of 2 bases from V and 5 bases from J, the junction contained 6 bases not matched to a gene. The CDR3, as DNA: TGTGCCAGCAGTGAATATAGGACTAGCGGTAACAATGAGCAGTTCTTC. The encoded protein is CASSEYRTSGNNEQFF.

This clonotype was found many times. CDR3 sequence reads: CASSLHQRELNTGELFF. The CDR3 nucleotides read TGTGCCAGCAGCTTACACCAGCGGGAGCTTAACACCGGGGAGCTGTTTTTT. The rearrangement uses TRBV11-2 and TRBJ2-2; TRBD2 agrees at 8 bases. The CDR3 spans 17 residues. CDR1 and CDR2 from the germline V gene are SGHAT and FQNNGV. V was clipped by 2 bases and J by 2 bases; unmatched bases: 7.

The chain joins TRBV9 to TRBJ2-5; 9 bases map to TRBD1. The ends lost 3 bases at V and 1 base at J; junction bases unmatched: 4. Germline V gene sequence: CDR1 SGDLS, CDR2 YYNGEE. The CDR3 runs 15 residues. The CDR3 region has the DNA TGTGCCAGCAGCGATCGACAGGGGGTCCAAGAGACCCAGTACTTC. Encoded protein: CASSDRQGVQETQYF.

J is TRBJ2-7 and V is TRBV6-1; 7 bases align to TRBD1. Germline V lookup: CDR1 MNHNS, CDR2 SASEGT. There are 16 residues in the CDR3. Trimming removed 8 bases from V and 0 bases from J; junction bases left unmatched: 13. The CDR3 bases are TGTGCCAGCTCTAACACAGGGGCAAAGGGCTCCTACGAGCAGTACTTC. Encoded protein: CASSNTGAKGSYEQYF.

This clonotype appeared many times. The CDR3 coding sequence is TGTGCCAGCATCAGGGTAGACTATGGCTACACCTTC. It encodes CASIRVDYGYTF. The chain uses TRBV2 and TRBJ1-2; weak D call: TRBD1 (5 bases). Deletions cut 7 bases from V and 3 bases from J, with 9 bases between. This CDR3 has 12 residues. Germline V CDR1 and CDR2: SNHLY, FYNNEI.

The V call is TRBV20-1, the J call TRBJ2-4, with 8 bases lining up with TRBD2. After removal of 5 bases from V and 9 bases from J, the junction contained 12 bases not matched to a gene. The CDR3 consists of 14 residues. Germline values: CDR1 DFQATT, CDR2 SNEGSKA (reference sequence). CDR3 nucleotide sequence: TGCAGTGCTGGATCCGGGACTAGTTCACGCATTCAGTACTTC. It specifies CSAGSGTSSRIQYF.

This clonotype was picked up many times. The V call is TRBV28, the J call TRBJ1-1; no firm D call. Germline V lookup: CDR1 MDHEN, CDR2 SYDVKM. The CDR3 length is 12 residues. The V end lost 5 bases, the J end lost 0 bases, and 4 bases lay between the germline ends. The CDR3 bases are TGTGCCAGCAGTGAAATGAACACTGAAGCTTTCTTT. Translation gives CASSEMNTEAFF.

This clonotype was recorded at least ten times. V usage is TRBV28 and J usage is TRBJ1-5; a possible D gene is TRBD1 (6 bases). From germline, CDR1 is MDHEN and CDR2 SYDVKM. Trimming removed 6 bases from V and 4 bases from J, with 13 bases in between. This CDR3 has 14 residues. The CDR3 DNA is TGTGCCAGCAGATCTGGACAGTTAAATCAGCCCCAGCATTTT. Protein sequence: CASRSGQLNQPQHF.